What follows describes a single TCR beta chain. This entry comes from a study of cytomegalovirus exposure and HLA in healthy donors. The PCR was carried out with 60 Vbeta primers and 13 Jbeta primers. The assay was immunoSEQ multiplex PCR, and TCRdb's table has in-frame clones only and misses some. Of about 80,000 clones listed, 65% to 70% are singletons. Input material: PBMCs. The TCR originated in a woman in her forties or fifties in good health and CMV-seropositive.

CDR3 bases: TGTGCCAGCAGCCAAGTGAGGGGAGGGACTTCACTAGCTACGCAGTATTTT. Its protein product is CASSQVRGGTSLATQYF. V usage is TRBV4-2 and J usage is TRBJ2-3; 7 nucleotides agree with TRBD2. V trimming: 1 base; J trimming: 8 bases; junction bases outside the gene matches: 15. The CDR3 spans 17 residues. Germline V lookup: CDR1 LGHNA, CDR2 YNFKEQ.